The rows below give T cell receptor beta chains drawn from one sample of a study of chemoradiotherapy in HPV16-positive cancers. Profiled with immunoSEQ multiplex PCR; TCRdb holds only in-frame clones, not every one. The table shows several thousand clones, with 85% to 90% occurring only once. The sequences come from tumor tissue, collected from a patient who underwent chemoradiotherapy. The receptor source for this set is a human donor with HPV-associated anogenital cancer. Each CDR3 is given without its conserved first and last residue. Each record gives: CDR3 protein, V gene, J gene, CDR3 length.

CDR3aa: ASGSFWRDNYNEQF
v_gene: TRBV27
j_gene: TRBJ2-1
len: 14

CDR3aa: ASSSWTSGFAGGTQY
v_gene: TRBV5-4
j_gene: TRBJ2-5
len: 15

CDR3aa: ASGLVGIGANVLT
v_gene: TRBV12-5
j_gene: TRBJ2-6
len: 13

CDR3aa: ASSQVHGEPYEQY
v_gene: TRBV23-1
j_gene: TRBJ2-7
len: 13

CDR3aa: ASSEGARWRGYT
v_gene: TRBV19
j_gene: TRBJ1-2
len: 12

CDR3aa: ASSGGGGANVLT
v_gene: TRBV25-1
j_gene: TRBJ2-6
len: 12

CDR3aa: ASSWGVGLAFEQY
v_gene: TRBV5-4
j_gene: .
len: 13

CDR3aa: AACYYTPSTDTQY
v_gene: TRBV6-1
j_gene: TRBJ2-3
len: 13

CDR3aa: ASSLETGPNYEQY
v_gene: TRBV7-8
j_gene: TRBJ2-7
len: 13

CDR3aa: ASSRQVQETQY
v_gene: TRBV10-1
j_gene: TRBJ2-5
len: 11

CDR3aa: ASSISGQATDTQY
v_gene: TRBV19
j_gene: TRBJ2-3
len: 13

CDR3aa: ASSYAPQLEQY
v_gene: TRBV11-3
j_gene: TRBJ2-7
len: 11

CDR3aa: SVGQLNIQY
v_gene: TRBV29-1
j_gene: TRBJ2-4
len: 9

CDR3aa: AGGAGVNEKLF
v_gene: TRBV28
j_gene: TRBJ1-4
len: 11

CDR3aa: ASSDYRQGTEAF
v_gene: TRBV6-4
j_gene: TRBJ1-1
len: 12

CDR3aa: AWRGYGYT
v_gene: TRBV30
j_gene: TRBJ1-2
len: 8

CDR3aa: ASSRLGQGEGEAF
v_gene: TRBV7-3
j_gene: TRBJ1-1
len: 13

CDR3aa: ASTLGTARSEAF
v_gene: TRBV19
j_gene: TRBJ1-1
len: 12

CDR3aa: ASSLGNGNTIY
v_gene: TRBV13
j_gene: TRBJ1-3
len: 11

CDR3aa: ASSSLGRTYGNTIY
v_gene: TRBV7-3
j_gene: TRBJ1-3
len: 14

CDR3aa: ASSQGGRQPQH
v_gene: TRBV27
j_gene: TRBJ1-5
len: 11

CDR3aa: ASSLSFGSYNEQF
v_gene: TRBV27
j_gene: TRBJ2-1
len: 13

CDR3aa: ASSLRQLNTEAF
v_gene: TRBV11-2
j_gene: TRBJ1-1
len: 12

CDR3aa: ASSPEGGTLWGYT
v_gene: TRBV4-2
j_gene: TRBJ1-2
len: 13

CDR3aa: ASSIIGINYGYT
v_gene: TRBV19
j_gene: TRBJ1-2
len: 12

CDR3aa: ASSQDTSSYNEQF
v_gene: TRBV5-1
j_gene: TRBJ2-1
len: 13

CDR3aa: ASSSLYEQY
v_gene: TRBV13
j_gene: TRBJ2-7
len: 9

CDR3aa: ATSVIGSSSYNEQF
v_gene: TRBV15
j_gene: TRBJ2-1
len: 14

CDR3aa: ASSRGQPGAKNIQY
v_gene: TRBV28
j_gene: TRBJ2-4
len: 14

CDR3aa: ASSGSGSKYEQY
v_gene: TRBV25-1
j_gene: TRBJ2-7
len: 12

CDR3aa: ASSESDTQY
v_gene: TRBV10-2
j_gene: TRBJ2-3
len: 9